These T cell receptor beta chains were read from a single sample in a study of graft-versus-host responses after intestinal transplantation. Method: immunoSEQ multiplex PCR; TCRdb's copy keeps in-frame clones and lacks some. The sample includes about 88,000 clones, around 93% of them seen just once. For these receptors, no antigen is known. The sample here was unstimulated CD4+ T cells sorted from spleen or lymph node cells, taken before transplant. The receptors stem from a human donor who was the organ donor for an intestinal transplant. The CDR3 runs from the conserved cysteine through the conserved F or W. The order of the fields is J gene, D gene, V gene, clone size, CDR3 DNA, CDR3 protein. D genes are given only for firm matches. Rows give clone size only sometimes, using once, few, many, or a class for an expanded clone.

TRBJ1-2	NA	TRBV2	NA	TGTGCCAGCAACCAGGCAGAGAACTATGGCTACACCTTC	CASNQAENYGYTF
TRBJ2-3	NA	TRBV19	NA	TGTGCCAGTAGTTACCTACAGGGCTCCTCAGATACGCAGTATTTT	CASSYLQGSSDTQYF
TRBJ2-7	NA	TRBV28	NA	TGTGCCAGCAGTGCCCTTAAAGCAGTTACCTACGAGCAGTACTTC	CASSALKAVTYEQYF
TRBJ2-7	TRBD1	TRBV10-2	NA	TGCGCCAGCACTAACGACAGGGTCGACCCCTACGAGCAGTACTTC	CASTNDRVDPYEQYF
TRBJ1-1	NA	TRBV7-8	NA	TGTGCCAGCAGCCTCGGACCGATGAACACTGAAGCTTTCTTT	CASSLGPMNTEAFF
TRBJ1-5	TRBD1	TRBV6-1	NA	TGTGCCACCGCAACCGGGACAGGGGGCAATCAGCCCCAGCATTTT	CATATGTGGNQPQHF
TRBJ2-2	TRBD2	TRBV25-1	NA	TGTGCCAGCAGTGAATTTAGCGGGGGCCGGAGCACCGGGGAGCTGTTTTTT	CASSEFSGGRSTGELFF
TRBJ1-1	NA	TRBV11-1	NA	TGTGCCAGCAGCTTCGACAGGAACACTGAAGCTTTCTTT	CASSFDRNTEAFF
TRBJ2-7	TRBD2	TRBV5-1	NA	TGCGCCAGCAGCCCGAGGACTAGCGGGGTAATATACGAGCAGTACTTC	CASSPRTSGVIYEQYF
TRBJ1-6	NA	TRBV28	NA	TGTGCCAGCAGTTTCAGTCCCCATTCACCCCTCCACTTT	CASSFSPHSPLHF
TRBJ1-5	NA	TRBV5-4	once	TGTGCCAGCAGCCTACCAGGGGTCGGTCAGCCCCAGCATTTT	CASSLPGVGQPQHF
TRBJ2-2	NA	TRBV5-1	NA	TGCGCCAGCAGCTTTTACGGAGAACTGAACACCGGGGAGCTGTTTTTT	CASSFYGELNTGELFF
TRBJ1-1	NA	TRBV29-1	NA	TGCAGCGTTGACGACGGAACTAGGACTGAAGCTTTCTTT	CSVDDGTRTEAFF
TRBJ1-1	NA	TRBV27	NA	TGTGCCAGCAGTTTATGGGGTGACACTGAAGCTTTCTTT	CASSLWGDTEAFF
TRBJ2-1	TRBD2	TRBV19	once	TGTGCCAGTAGCATAACTAGCGGGGGCTCCTACAATGAGCAGTTCTTC	CASSITSGGSYNEQFF
TRBJ1-6	TRBD1	TRBV28	NA	TGTGCCTCACGGCCCGGGACAGGGGTTAATTCACCCCTCCACTTT	CASRPGTGVNSPLHF
TRBJ1-4	NA	TRBV6-1	once	TGTGCCTCCGAACGGAGCTTTACAACTAATGAAAAACTGTTTTTT	CASERSFTTNEKLFF
TRBJ1-1	NA	TRBV7-9	NA	TGTGCCAGCAGCTTAGCGCCAACAGAGGAAGCTTTCTTT	CASSLAPTEEAFF
TRBJ1-6	TRBD1	TRBV7-8	NA	TGTGCCAGCAGCCCGGACGGGACAGCAGAAAATTCACCCCTCCACTTT	CASSPDGTAENSPLHF
TRBJ2-2	NA	TRBV6-4	NA	TGTGCCAGCAGTAAGGGGAACACCGGGGAGCTGTTTTTT	CASSKGNTGELFF
TRBJ2-1	TRBD2	TRBV7-3	once	TGTGCCAGCAGCTTAATGGCGGGGGGGCCCGAGGAGCAGTTCTTC	CASSLMAGGPEEQFF
TRBJ2-3	NA	TRBV28	NA	TGTGCCAGCAGAACCCGGGACCTATCCTCTAGCACAGATACGCAGTATTTT	CASRTRDLSSSTDTQYF
TRBJ1-6	TRBD1	TRBV23-1	NA	TGCGCCAGCAGTCGGGGACAGTTCGATAATTCACCCCTCCACTTT	CASSRGQFDNSPLHF
TRBJ2-2	TRBD2	TRBV7-3	NA	TGTGCCAGCAGCCCTAGCGGGGGAGCGAACACCGGGGAGCTGTTTTTT	CASSPSGGANTGELFF